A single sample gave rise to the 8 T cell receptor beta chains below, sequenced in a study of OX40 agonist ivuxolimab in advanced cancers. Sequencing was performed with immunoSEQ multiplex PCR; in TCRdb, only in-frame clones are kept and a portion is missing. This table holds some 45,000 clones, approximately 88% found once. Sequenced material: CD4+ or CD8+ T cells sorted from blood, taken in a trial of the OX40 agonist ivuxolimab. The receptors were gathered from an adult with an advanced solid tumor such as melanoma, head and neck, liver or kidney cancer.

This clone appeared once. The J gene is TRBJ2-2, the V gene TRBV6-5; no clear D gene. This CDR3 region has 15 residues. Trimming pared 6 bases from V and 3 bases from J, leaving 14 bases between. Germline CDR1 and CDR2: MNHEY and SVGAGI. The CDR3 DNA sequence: TGTGCCAGCAGCCCTGACAAGGTTTACACCGGGGAGCTGTTTTTT. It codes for CASSPDKVYTGELFF.

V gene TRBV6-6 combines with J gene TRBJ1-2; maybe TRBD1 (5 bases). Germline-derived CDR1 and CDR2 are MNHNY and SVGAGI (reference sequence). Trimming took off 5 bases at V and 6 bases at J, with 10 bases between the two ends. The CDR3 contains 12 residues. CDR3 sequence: CASSGGGNGYTF. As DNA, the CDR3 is TGTGCCAGCAGTGGTGGGGGGAATGGCTACACCTTC.

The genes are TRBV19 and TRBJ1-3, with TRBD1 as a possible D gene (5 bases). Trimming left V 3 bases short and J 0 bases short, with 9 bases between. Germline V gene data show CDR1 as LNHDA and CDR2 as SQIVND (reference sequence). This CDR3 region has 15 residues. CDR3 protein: CASSMGTLSGNTIYF. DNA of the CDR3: TGTGCCAGTAGTATGGGGACCCTCTCTGGAAACACCATATATTTT.

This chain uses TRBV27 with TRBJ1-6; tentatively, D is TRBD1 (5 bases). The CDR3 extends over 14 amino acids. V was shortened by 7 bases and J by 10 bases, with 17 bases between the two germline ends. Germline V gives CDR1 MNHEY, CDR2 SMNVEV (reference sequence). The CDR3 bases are TGTGCCAGCACGAGGGGTGGGAGTCTATCACCCCTCCACTTT. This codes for CASTRGGSLSPLHF.

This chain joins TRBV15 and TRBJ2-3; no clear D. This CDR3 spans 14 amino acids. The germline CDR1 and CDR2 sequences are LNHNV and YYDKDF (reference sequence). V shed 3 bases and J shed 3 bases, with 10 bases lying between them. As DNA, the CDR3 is TGTGCCACCAGCAGCCCAGGAAAGACAGATACGCAGTATTTT. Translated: CATSSPGKTDTQYF. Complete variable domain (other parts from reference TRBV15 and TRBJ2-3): DAMVIQNPRYQVTQFGKPVTLSCSQTLNHNVMYWYQQKSSQAPKLLFHYYDKDFNNEADTPDNFQSRRPNTSFCFLDIRSPGLGDTAMYLCATSSPGKTDTQYFGPGTRLTVL.

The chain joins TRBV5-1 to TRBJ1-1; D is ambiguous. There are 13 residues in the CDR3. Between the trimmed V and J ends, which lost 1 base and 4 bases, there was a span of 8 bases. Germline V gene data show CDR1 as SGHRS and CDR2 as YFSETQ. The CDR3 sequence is CASSLSAVTEAFF. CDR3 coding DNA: TGCGCCAGCAGCTTGAGTGCTGTCACTGAAGCTTTCTTT.

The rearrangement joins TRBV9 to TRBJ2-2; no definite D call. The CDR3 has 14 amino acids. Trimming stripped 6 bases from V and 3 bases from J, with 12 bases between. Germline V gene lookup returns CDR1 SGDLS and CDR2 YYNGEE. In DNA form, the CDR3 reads TGTGCCAGCAACCCTGCCCGGGACACCGGGGAGCTGTTTTTT. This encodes CASNPARDTGELFF.

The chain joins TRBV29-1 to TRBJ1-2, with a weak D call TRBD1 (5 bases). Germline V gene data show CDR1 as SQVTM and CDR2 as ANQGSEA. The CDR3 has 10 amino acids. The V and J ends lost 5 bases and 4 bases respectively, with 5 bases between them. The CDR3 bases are TGCAGCGTTAGGGGCTATGGCTACACCTTC. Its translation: CSVRGYGYTF.